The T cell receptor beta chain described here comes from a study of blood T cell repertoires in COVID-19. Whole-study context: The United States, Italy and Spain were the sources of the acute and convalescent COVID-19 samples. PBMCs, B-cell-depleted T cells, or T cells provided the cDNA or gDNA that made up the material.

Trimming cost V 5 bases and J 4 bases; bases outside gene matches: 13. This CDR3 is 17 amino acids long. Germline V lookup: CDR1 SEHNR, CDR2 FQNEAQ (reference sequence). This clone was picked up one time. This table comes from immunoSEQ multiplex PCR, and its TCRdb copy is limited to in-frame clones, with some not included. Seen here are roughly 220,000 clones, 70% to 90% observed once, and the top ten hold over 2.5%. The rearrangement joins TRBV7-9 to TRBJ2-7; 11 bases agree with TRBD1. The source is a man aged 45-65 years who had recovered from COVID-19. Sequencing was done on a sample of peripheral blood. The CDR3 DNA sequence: TGTGCCAGCAGCCCCGTGGGCCCGGGACAGGGGGGGTACGAGCAGTACTTC. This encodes CASSPVGPGQGGYEQYF.